This T cell receptor (beta chain) was profiled in a study of cytomegalovirus exposure and HLA in healthy donors. Trimming took 2 bases from V and 3 from J, leaving 12 bases between them. This CDR3 has 15 amino acids. Germline CDR1 and CDR2: SGDLS and YYNGEE. The repertoire was sequenced with immunoSEQ multiplex PCR; TCRdb's copy has only in-frame clones and lacks some. The sample lists roughly 60,000 clones; roughly 94% were seen once. The study drew the donors from its roughly 130-subject validation cohort, separate from the approximately 700-subject first cohort. This TCR was sampled from a woman in her late teens or twenties in good health and CMV-seropositive. Specimen: PBMCs. This chain joins TRBV9 and TRBJ2-1, with D tentatively TRBD1 (6 bases). The CDR3 spells CASSVEGVGYNEQFF. In nucleotides, the CDR3 is TGTGCCAGCAGCGTTGAGGGGGTGGGCTACAATGAGCAGTTCTTC.